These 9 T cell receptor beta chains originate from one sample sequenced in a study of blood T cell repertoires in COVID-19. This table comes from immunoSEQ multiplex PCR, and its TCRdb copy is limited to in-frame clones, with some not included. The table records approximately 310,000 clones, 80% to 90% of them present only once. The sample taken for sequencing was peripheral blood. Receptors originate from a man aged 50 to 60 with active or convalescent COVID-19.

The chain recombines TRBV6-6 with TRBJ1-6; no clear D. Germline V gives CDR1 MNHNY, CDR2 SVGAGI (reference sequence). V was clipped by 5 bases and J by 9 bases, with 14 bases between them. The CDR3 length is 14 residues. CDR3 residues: CASSVGRSGSPLHF. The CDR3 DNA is TGTGCCAGCAGTGTCGGTCGTAGTGGTTCACCCCTCCACTTT.

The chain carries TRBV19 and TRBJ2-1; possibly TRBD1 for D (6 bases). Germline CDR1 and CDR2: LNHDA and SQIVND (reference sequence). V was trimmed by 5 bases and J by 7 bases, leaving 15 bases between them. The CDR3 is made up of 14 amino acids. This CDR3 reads CASSRSTGQNEQFF. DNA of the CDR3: TGTGCCAGTAGTCGTAGTACAGGGCAGAATGAGCAGTTCTTC.

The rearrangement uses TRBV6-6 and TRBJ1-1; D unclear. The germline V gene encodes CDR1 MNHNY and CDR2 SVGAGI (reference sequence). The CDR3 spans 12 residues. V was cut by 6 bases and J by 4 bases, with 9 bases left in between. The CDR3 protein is CASRPGGTEAFF. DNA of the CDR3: TGTGCCAGCAGGCCCGGAGGCACTGAAGCTTTCTTT.

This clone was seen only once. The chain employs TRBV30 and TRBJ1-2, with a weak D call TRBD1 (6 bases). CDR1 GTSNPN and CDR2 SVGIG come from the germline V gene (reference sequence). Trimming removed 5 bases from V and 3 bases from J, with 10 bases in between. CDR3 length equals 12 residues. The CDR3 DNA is TGTGCCTGGTCCAGGGGAGACTATGGCTACACCTTC. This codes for CAWSRGDYGYTF.

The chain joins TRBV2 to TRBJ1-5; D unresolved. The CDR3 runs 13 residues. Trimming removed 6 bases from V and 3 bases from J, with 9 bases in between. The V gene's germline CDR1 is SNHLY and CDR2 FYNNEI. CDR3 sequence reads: CASSSGLNQPQHF. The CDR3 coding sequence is TGTGCCAGCAGCAGTGGACTCAATCAGCCCCAGCATTTT.

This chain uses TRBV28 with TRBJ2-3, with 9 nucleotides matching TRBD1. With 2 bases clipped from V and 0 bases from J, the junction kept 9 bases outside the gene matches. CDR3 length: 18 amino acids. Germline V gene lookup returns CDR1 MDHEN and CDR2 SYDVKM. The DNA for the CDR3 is TGTGCCAGCAGTTTAATAGGACAGGGGCTTTCTAGCACAGATACGCAGTATTTT. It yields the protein CASSLIGQGLSSTDTQYF. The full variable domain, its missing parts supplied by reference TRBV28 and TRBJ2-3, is DVKVTQSSRYLVKRTGEKVFLECVQDMDHENMFWYRQDPGLGLRLIYFSYDVKMKEKGDIPEGYSVSREKKERFSLILESASTNQTSMYLCASSLIGQGLSSTDTQYFGPGTRLTVL.

The CDR3 reads CASRRMEKLFF. CDR3 DNA sequence: TGTGCCAGCAGGAGGATGGAAAAACTGTTTTTT. J is TRBJ1-4 and V is TRBV6-5; the D is unclear. V was pared by 6 bases and J by 8 bases, with 7 bases between. The CDR3 length is 11 residues. The germline V gene has CDR1 MNHEY and CDR2 SVGAGI.

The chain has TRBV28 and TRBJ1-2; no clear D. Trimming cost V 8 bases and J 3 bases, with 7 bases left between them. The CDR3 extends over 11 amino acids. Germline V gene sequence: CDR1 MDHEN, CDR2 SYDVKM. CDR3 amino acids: CASSPDYGYTF. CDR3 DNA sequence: TGTGCCAGCTCCCCGGACTATGGCTACACCTTC.

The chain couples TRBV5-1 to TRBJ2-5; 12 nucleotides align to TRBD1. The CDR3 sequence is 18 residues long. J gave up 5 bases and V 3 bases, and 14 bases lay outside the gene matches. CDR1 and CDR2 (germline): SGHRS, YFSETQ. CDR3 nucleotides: TGCGCCAGCAGCTCCGGGGACAGGGGGCAAACCCGGAGGGAGACCCAGTACTTC. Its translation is CASSSGDRGQTRRETQYF.